The present entry profiles one T cell receptor (beta chain) with its context. Base-call qualities are not available, and no considerably larger clone is one nucleotide away. These data are taken from a study of graft-versus-host responses after intestinal transplantation (dated by TCRdb to the early 2020s). About the study as a whole: Recipients received multivisceral, liver-intestinal, or isolated intestinal transplants. Every recipient was given anti-thymocyte globulin induction, followed by around three years of maintenance tacrolimus and steroids. Bulk TCR-beta CDR3 sequencing was used to track graft-versus-host and host-versus-graft alloreactive T cell clones in the graft, circulation and bone marrow after intestinal transplantation. Alloreactive clones were identified by sequencing pre-transplant mixed lymphocyte reaction products and comparing these products with unstimulated pre-transplant donor and recipient T cells. The cohort enrolled some 25 intestinal transplant recipients including one retransplant, and a few patients lacking pretransplant specimens were excluded. A peak of at least 4% donor T cells among recipient peripheral blood mononuclear cells was the definition used for donor T cell macrochimerism. Instead of going to the commercial service, samples from a few later patients were sequenced in-house on an Illumina MiSeq and processed with MiXCR. The research as a whole found: GvH clones were detected in recipient bone marrow, and some of these GvH clones were observed earlier in ileal mucosa or blood, consistent with an intestinal mucosal origin. Early after transplant, peak levels of circulating GvH clones were associated with declines in HvG clones. In the allografts of patients with donor T cell macrochimerism, GvH to HvG T cell clonal ratios were high. The relatively low number and heterogeneity of intestinal transplant patients limited the conclusions.

Libraries were made using the immunoSEQ multiplex PCR assay. In most patients, genomic DNA was isolated using the Qiagen DNeasy Blood and Tissue Kit and sent frozen to Adaptive Biotechnologies for TCR sequencing. For most patients, high-throughput TCR-beta CDR3 sequencing of genomic DNA was performed by Adaptive Biotechnologies. As for the authors' bioinformatics: Adaptive's ImmunoSEQ software supplied the TCR sequencing data for 15 to 20 patients, while MiXCR and VDJtools were used to process a few other patients. To correct CD4 versus CD8 sorting errors, any sequence found in both subsets at a frequency ratio below 5:1 was removed. CDR3 nucleotide sequences shared between donor and recipient were removed because the origin of such sequences could not be assigned. Alloreactive clones required at least 2-fold expansion over unstimulated cells and minimum CFSE-low frequency of 0.002% (template counts) or 0.001% (read counts). Clones detected in sequenced pre-transplant spleen, lymph node, or MLR CFSE-low populations of the donor or recipient were defined as mappable. Cumulative frequency of alloreactive clones was calculated as a percentage of all sequences weighted by copy number. As stored in TCRdb, this immuneACCESS dataset retains in-frame rearrangements with V and J assigned. A fraction of the clones does not appear; measured against another copy, unresolved V genes explain less than half of the discrepancy, and the remainder lacks a known reason. V and J calls plus clone size are reproduced from that table; the DNA served to infer D and trimming. The sample has 4,000 to 6,000 clones on record, 25% to 30% of them singletons. The ten largest clones represent approximately 3.3% of the sample.

From the cysteine up to the phenylalanine, the CDR3 has a length of 14 residues. Of the read, only the CDR3 DNA is kept; its 42 bases are in frame from base 1. From a lookup of the germline V gene, CDR1 and CDR2 are MNHNS and SASEGT. Trimming takes 1 base from V and 4 bases from J, and the germline ends sit 5 bases apart. This specimen's time point label, per the study, means: cells obtained before transplantation from donor or recipient. In mixed lymphocyte reactions, about 200,000 CFSE-labeled pre-transplant responders were plated with about 200,000 irradiated violet-dye-labeled stimulators and cultured for less than 7 days. After the mixed lymphocyte reaction, proliferating CD3+CD4+CFSE-low and CD3+CD8+CFSE-low responder cells were FACS-sorted on a BD Influx sorter.

The sequence is built from TRBV6-1 and TRBJ1-6, with the D gene uncertain. The clonotype comes from a human patient who was an organ donor for intestinal transplantation. The sequenced sample was alloreactive CD4+ T cells from a mixed lymphocyte reaction culture, obtained before transplantation. The intended sense of this specimen's cell subset or site label: CFSE-low proliferating T cells sorted from approximately 6-day pre-transplant mixed lymphocyte reaction (GvH or HvG direction). The bases read TGTGCCAGCAGTGAAGGAGTGTATAATTCACCCCTCCACTTT. The translation is CASSEGVYNSPLHF.